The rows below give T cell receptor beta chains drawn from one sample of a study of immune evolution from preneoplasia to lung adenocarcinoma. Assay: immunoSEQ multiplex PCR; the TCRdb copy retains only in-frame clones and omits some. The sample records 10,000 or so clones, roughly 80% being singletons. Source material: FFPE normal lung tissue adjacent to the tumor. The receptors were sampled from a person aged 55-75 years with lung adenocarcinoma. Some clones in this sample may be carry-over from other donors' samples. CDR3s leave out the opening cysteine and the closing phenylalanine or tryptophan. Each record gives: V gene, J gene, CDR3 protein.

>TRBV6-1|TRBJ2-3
ASRLAGAGTDTQY
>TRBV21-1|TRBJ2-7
ANKLLSSYEQY
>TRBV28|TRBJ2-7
ASSLFSGEQY
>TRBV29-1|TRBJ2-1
SVTTSGSAYNEQF
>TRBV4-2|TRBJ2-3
ASSRWESSGRPDTQY
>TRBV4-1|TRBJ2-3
ASSQSASGIYTQY
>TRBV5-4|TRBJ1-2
ASSLALTGGSYGYT
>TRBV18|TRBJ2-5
ASSPAYVTETQY
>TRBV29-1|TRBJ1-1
SVGTVGSEAF
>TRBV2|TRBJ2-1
ASSEHSGRAGSYNEQF
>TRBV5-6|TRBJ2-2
ASSLSQNTGELF
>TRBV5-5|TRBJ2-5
ATSRNMQETQY
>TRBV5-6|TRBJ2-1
ASSHPTVRRNNEQF
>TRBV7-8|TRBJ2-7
ASSLKETGGYEQY
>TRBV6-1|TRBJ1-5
ASSPTGTGRQPQH
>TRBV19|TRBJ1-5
ASSMGQAWEPQH
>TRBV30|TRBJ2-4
AWSVASGKNIQY
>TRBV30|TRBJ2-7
AWSIGTVRGNLLREQY
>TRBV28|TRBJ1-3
ASSSPGSPTGNTIY
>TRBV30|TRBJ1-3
AWNREMGNTIY
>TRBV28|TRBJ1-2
ASSPPGTKRRGNYGYT
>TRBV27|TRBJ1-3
ASSSRALGNTIY
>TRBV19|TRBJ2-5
ASSVRQWSETQY
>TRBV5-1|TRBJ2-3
ASSFREGRQY
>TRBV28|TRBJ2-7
ASSLNLRDPY
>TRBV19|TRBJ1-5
ASSIFLYQPQH
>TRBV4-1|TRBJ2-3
ASSHTAGGSSTDTQY
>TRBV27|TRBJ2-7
ASSRGSYEQY
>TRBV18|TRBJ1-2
ASSADLPGQGKGYT
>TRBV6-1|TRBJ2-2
ASSPGTGDTGELF
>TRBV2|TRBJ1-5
ASKNLYSNQPQH
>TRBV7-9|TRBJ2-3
ASSRLAGVTDTQY
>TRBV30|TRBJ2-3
AWSPTDTQY
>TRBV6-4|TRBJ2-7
ASSDSVPPPREQY
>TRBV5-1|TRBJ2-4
ASSHRQGLAKNIQY
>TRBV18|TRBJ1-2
ASSPRVTEPLNGYT
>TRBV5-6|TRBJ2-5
ASSLRAGEGTQY
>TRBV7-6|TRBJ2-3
ASSLGTDTDTQY
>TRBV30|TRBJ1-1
AITQGGFQAF
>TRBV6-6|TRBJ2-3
ASSIIGGRATDTQY
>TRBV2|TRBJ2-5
ASRPDRVETQY
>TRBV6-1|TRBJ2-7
ASSRQGQYEQY
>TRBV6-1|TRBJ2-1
TSSVGTSGNNEQF
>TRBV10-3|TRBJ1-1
AIRGPGTGLTEAF
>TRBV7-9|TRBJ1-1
ASSLGPRDFAEAF
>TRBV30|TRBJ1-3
AWSTGNTIY
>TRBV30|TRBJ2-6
AWSYSGANVLT
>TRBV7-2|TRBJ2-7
ASSLMAGHYEQY
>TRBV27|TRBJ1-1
ASRPDSYRDRGMNTEAF
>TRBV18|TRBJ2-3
ASSLRAGGITDTQY
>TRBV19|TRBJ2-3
ASSIAGTQY
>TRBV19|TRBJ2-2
ASSISRSGTGELF
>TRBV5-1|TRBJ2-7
ASSSGAGGPYEQY